The source of this T cell receptor (beta chain) is a study of post-analysis software for immune sequencing data. Looking at the study overall: Patients with relapsing-remitting, secondary progressive and progressive-relapsing multiple sclerosis courses were all represented.

This clonotype was observed many times. Its antigen remains unknown. Overall study results and limits: TRBV segments more frequent in patients than in controls numbered about five and included TRBV5-6, TRBV5-1 and TRBV20-1. For normalized Chao1 diversity, multiple sclerosis patients scored significantly lower than controls did. Strong co-clustering by F measure was seen for same-batch samples.

TCR beta cDNA libraries had unique molecular identifiers. MiXCR, run by TCRdb on the PCR reads, gives a single entry per CDR3 protein. The data contain about 170,000 distinct CDR3 sequences, 25% to 35% of them singletons. Germline V gene data show CDR1 as SQVTM and CDR2 as ANQGSEA. V was cut by 2 bases and J by 7 bases, with 9 bases left in between. The length of the CDR3 is 12 residues. This TCR came from a girl aged 5 to 17 with multiple sclerosis. The V gene is TRBV29-1, the J gene TRBJ2-1, with unresolved D. Sequencing was done on a sample of blood. The CDR3 DNA reads as TGCAGCGTTGAATCCGCCCGAAATGAGCAGTTCTTC. Translation: CSVESARNEQFF.